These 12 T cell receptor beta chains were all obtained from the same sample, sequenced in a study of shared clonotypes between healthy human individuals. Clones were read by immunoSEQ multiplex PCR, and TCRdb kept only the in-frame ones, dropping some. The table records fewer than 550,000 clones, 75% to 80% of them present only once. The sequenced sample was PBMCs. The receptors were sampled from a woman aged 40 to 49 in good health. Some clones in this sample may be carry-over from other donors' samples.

The CDR3 nucleotides are TGTGCCAGTAGTATAGGAGGGGATCAGGAGACCCAGTACTTC. It yields the protein CASSIGGDQETQYF. V usage is TRBV19 and J usage is TRBJ2-5, with D perhaps TRBD1 or TRBD2 (5 bases each). The CDR3 loop spans 14 amino acids. V lost 1 base to trimming and J lost 5 bases, with 11 bases between them. Germline-derived CDR1 and CDR2 are LNHDA and SQIVND (reference sequence). Drawing the rest from reference TRBV19 and TRBJ2-5, the complete variable domain is DGGITQSPKYLFRKEGQNVTLSCEQNLNHDAMYWYRQDPGQGLRLIYYSQIVNDFQKGDIAEGYSVSREKKESFPLTVTSAQKNPTAFYLCASSIGGDQETQYFGPGTRLLVL.

In DNA form, the CDR3 reads TGTGCCAGCAGCTTGAACCAAGAGACCCAGTACTTC. Amino acids: CASSLNQETQYF. The chain combines TRBV11-2 with TRBJ2-5; the D is unclear. The CDR3 is made up of 12 amino acids. Germline V gene lookup returns CDR1 SGHAT and CDR2 FQNNGV. Trimming shortened V by 3 bases and J by 0 bases, and 2 bases separated the two germline ends.

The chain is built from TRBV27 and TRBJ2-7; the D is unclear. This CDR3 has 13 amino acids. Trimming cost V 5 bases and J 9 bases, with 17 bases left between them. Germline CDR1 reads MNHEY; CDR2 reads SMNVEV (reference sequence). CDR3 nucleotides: TGTGCCAGCAGTAAAACGGACCGCCTGGTGCAGTACTTC. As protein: CASSKTDRLVQYF.

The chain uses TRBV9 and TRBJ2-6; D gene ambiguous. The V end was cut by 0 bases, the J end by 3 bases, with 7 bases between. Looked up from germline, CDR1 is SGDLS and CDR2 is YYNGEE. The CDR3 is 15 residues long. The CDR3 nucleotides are TGTGCCAGCAGCGTAGGCCTGGGTGGGGCCAACGTCCTGACTTTC. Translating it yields CASSVGLGGANVLTF.

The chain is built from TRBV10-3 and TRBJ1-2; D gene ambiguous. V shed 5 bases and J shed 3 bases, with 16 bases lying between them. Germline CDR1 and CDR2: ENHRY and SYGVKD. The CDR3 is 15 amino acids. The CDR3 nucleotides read TGTGCCATCAGTCCTCACAGCGACATTTACTATGGCTACACCTTC. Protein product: CAISPHSDIYYGYTF.

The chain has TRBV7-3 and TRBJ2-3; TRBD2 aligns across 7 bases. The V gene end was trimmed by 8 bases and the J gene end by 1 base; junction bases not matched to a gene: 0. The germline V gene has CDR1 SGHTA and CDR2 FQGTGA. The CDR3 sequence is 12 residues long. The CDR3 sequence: CASGLGTDTQYF. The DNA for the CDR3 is TGTGCCAGCGGACTAGGCACAGATACGCAGTATTTT.

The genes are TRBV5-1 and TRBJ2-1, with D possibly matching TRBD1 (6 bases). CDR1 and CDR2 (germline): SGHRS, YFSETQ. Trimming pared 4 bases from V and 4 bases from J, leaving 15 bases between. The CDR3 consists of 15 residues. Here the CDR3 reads CASSVQGGMYNEQFF. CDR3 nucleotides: TGCGCCAGCAGCGTGCAAGGGGGAATGTACAATGAGCAGTTCTTC.

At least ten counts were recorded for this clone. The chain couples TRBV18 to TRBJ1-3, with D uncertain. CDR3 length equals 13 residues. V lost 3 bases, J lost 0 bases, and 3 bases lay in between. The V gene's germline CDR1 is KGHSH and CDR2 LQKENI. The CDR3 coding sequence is TGTGCCAGCTCACCGACCTCTGGAAACACCATATATTTT. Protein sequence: CASSPTSGNTIYF.

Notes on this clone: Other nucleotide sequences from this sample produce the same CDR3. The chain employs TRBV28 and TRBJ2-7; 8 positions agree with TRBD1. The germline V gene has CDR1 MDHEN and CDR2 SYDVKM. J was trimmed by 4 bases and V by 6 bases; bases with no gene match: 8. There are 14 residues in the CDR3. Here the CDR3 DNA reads TGTGCCAGCAGGCCTACAGGGGGACGATACGAGCAGTACTTC. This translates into CASRPTGGRYEQYF.

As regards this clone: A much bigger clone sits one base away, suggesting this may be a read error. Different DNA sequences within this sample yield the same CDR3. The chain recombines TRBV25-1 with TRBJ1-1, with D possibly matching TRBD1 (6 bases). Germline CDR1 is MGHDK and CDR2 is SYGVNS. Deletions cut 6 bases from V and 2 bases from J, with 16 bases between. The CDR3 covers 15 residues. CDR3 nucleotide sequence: TGTGCCAGCAGGCCAAGAGGGGGGACTAACACTGAAGCTTTCTTT. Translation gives CASRPRGGTNTEAFF. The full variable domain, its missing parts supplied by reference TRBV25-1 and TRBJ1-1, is EADIYQTPRYLVIGTGKKITLECSQTMGHDKMYWYQQDPGMELHLIHYSYGVNSTEKGDLSSESTVSRIRTEHFPLTLESARPSHTSQYLCASRPRGGTNTEAFFGQGTRLTVV.

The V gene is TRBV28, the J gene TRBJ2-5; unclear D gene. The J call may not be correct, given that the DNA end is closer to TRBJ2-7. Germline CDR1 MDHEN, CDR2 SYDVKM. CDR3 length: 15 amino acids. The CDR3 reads CASSSFTRQIYEQYF. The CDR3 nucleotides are TGTGCCAGCAGTTCATTCACCCGACAAATCTACGAGCAGTACTTC.

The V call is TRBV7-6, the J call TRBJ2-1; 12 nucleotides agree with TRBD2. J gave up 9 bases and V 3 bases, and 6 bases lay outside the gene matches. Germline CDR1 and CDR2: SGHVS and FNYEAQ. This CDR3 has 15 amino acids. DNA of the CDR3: TGTGCCAGCAGCTTCCGGACTAGCGGGATAGGTGAGCAGTTCTTC. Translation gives CASSFRTSGIGEQFF.